This T cell receptor (beta chain) was captured by sequencing in a study of CD8 T cells in Susac syndrome. There are 13 residues in the CDR3. Germline V lookup: CDR1 MNHNS, CDR2 SASEGT. V lost 5 bases, J lost 5 bases, and 4 bases stayed unmatched. From blood CD8+ and CD4+ T cells, TCR beta sequences were generated. When the RNA was reverse transcribed, random hexamers were used with an input of about 0.5 to 1 ug. TCRdb called the immunoSEQ multiplex PCR reads again in MiXCR, with one record for every CDR3 protein. Here the sample spans roughly 130,000 distinct CDR3 sequences, about 95% being singletons.

The material sequenced was CD4+ T cells from PBMCs. This sequence originates from a human donor in good health. The J gene is TRBJ2-3, the V gene TRBV6-1, with 7 bases identical to TRBD2. DNA of the CDR3: TGTGCCAGCAGTAGAGCGGGAATAGATACGCAGTATTTT. Its protein product is CASSRAGIDTQYF.